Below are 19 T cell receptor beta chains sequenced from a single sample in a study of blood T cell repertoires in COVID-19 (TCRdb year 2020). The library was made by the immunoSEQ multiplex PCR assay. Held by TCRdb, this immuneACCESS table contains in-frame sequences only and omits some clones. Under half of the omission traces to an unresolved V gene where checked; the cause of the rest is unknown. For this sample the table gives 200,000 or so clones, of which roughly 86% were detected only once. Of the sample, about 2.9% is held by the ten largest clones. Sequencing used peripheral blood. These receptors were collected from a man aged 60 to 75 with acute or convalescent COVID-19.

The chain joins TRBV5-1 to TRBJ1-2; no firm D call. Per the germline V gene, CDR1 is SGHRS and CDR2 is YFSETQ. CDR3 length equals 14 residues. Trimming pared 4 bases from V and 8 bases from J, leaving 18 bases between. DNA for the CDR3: TGCGCCAGCAGCCTTGGAGTACTTCCTAACGGCTACACCTTC. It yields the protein CASSLGVLPNGYTF.

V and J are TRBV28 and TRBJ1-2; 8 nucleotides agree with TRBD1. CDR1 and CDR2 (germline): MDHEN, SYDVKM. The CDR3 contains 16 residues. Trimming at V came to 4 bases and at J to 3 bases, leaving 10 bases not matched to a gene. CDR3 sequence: CASSSGQTGVDYGYTF. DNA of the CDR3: TGTGCCAGCAGTTCGGGACAGACAGGGGTGGACTATGGCTACACCTTC.

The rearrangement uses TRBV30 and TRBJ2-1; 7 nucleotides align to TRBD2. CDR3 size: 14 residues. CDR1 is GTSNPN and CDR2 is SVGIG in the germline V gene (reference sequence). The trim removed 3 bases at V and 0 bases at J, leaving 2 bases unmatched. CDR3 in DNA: TGTGCCTGGAGCCGGACTAGCTCCTACAATGAGCAGTTCTTC. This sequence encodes CAWSRTSSYNEQFF.

DNA of the CDR3: TGTGCCAGCAGACCTCTCTGGAGCACTGAAGCTTTCTTT. It specifies CASRPLWSTEAFF. The rearrangement joins TRBV6-2 or TRBV6-3 to TRBJ1-1; D is ambiguous. The CDR3 has 13 residues. V was cut by 6 bases and J by 4 bases, with 12 bases left in between. Germline lookup yields CDR1 MNHEY and CDR2 SVGEGT.

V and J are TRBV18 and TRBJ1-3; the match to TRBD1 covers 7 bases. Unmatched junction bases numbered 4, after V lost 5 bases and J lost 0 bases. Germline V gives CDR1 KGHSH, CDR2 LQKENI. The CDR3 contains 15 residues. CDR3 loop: CASSGGGSSGNTIYF. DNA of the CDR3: TGTGCCAGCTCAGGAGGGGGCAGCTCTGGAAACACCATATATTTT.

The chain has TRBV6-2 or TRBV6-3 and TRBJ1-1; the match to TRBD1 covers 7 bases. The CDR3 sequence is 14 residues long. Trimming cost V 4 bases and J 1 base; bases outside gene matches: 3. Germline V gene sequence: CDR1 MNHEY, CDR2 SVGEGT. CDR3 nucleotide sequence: TGTGCCAGCAGTTCATGGACAGGGAACACTGAAGCTTTCTTT. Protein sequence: CASSSWTGNTEAFF.

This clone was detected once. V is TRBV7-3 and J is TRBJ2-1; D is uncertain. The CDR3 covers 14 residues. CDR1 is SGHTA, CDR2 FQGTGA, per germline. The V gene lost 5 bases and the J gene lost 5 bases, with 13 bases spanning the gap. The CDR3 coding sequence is TGTGCCAGCAGCCCGAACAACCTCCACAATGAGCAGTTCTTC. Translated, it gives CASSPNNLHNEQFF.

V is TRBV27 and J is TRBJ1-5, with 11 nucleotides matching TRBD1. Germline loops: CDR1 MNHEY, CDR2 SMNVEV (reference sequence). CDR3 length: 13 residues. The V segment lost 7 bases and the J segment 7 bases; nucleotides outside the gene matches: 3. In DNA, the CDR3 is TGTGCCAGCACCGGGACAGGGGGACAGCCCCAGCATTTT. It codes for CASTGTGGQPQHF.

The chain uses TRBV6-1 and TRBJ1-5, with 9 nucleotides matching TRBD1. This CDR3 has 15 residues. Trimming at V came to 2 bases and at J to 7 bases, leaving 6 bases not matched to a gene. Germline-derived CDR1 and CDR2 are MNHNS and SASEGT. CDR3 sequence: CASSELGTGKQPQHF. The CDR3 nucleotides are TGTGCCAGCAGTGAATTGGGGACAGGGAAGCAGCCCCAGCATTTT.

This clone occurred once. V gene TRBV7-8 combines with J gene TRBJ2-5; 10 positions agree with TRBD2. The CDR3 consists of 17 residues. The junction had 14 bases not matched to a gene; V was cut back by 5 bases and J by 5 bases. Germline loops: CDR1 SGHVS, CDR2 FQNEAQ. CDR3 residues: CASSGVGLAGGQETQYF. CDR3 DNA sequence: TGTGCCAGCAGCGGAGTAGGGTTAGCGGGGGGCCAGGAGACCCAGTACTTC.

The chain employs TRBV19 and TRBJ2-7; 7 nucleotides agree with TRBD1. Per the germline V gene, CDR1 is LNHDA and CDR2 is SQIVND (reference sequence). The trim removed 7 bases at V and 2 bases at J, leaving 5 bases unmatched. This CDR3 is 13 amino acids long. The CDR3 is CASKKGAAYEQYF. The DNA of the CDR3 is TGTGCCAGTAAGAAGGGGGCTGCCTACGAGCAGTACTTC.

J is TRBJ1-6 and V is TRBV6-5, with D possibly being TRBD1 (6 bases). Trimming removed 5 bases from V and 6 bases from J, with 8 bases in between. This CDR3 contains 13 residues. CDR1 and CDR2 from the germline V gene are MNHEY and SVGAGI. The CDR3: CASSPQGNSPLHF. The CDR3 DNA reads TGTGCCAGCAGTCCACAGGGTAATTCACCCCTCCACTTT.

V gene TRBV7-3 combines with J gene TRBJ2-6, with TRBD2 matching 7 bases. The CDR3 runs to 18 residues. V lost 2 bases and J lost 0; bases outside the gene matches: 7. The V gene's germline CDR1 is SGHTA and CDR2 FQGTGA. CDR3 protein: CASSLAGGTTSGANVLTF. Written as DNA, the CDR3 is TGTGCCAGCAGCTTAGCCGGGGGGACCACCTCTGGGGCCAACGTCCTGACTTTC.

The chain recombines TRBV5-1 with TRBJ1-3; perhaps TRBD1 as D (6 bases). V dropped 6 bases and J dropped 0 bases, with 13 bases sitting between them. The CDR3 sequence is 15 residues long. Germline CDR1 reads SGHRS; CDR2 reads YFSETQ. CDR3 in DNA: TGCGCCAGCAAGGTGGGGGCCACCTCTGGAAACACCATATATTTT. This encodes CASKVGATSGNTIYF.

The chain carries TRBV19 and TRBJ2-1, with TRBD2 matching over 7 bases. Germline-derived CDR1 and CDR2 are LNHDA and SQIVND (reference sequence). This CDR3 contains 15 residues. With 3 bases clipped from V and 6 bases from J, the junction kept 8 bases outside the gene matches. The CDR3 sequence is CASSMWEGSANEQFF. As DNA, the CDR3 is TGTGCCAGTAGTATGTGGGAGGGAAGCGCCAATGAGCAGTTCTTC.

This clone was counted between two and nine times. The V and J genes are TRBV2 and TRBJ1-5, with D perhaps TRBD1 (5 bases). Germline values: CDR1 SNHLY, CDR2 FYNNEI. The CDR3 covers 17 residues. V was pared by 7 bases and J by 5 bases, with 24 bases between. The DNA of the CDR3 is TGTGCCAGCAATCCAGGCTATCGAGGTAGGGGCGATCAGCCCCAGCATTTT. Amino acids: CASNPGYRGRGDQPQHF.

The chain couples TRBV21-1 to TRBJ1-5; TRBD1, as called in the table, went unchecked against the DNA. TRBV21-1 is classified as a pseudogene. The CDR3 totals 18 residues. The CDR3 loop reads CASKDLGPGKTSNQPQHF. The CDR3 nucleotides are TGTGCCAGCAAGGACCTCGGGCCAGGGAAAACTAGCAATCAGCCCCAGCATTTT.

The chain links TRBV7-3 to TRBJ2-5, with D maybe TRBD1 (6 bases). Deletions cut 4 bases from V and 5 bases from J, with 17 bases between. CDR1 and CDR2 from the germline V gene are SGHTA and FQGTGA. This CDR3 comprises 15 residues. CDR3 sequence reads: CASSSQWGPGETQYF. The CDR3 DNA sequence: TGTGCCAGCAGCTCCCAATGGGGGCCGGGGGAGACCCAGTACTTC.

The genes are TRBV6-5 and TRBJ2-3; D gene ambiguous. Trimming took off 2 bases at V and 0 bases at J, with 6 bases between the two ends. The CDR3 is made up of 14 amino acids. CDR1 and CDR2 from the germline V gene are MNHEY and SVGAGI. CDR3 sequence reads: CASSYSDSTDTQYF. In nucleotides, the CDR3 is TGTGCCAGCAGTTACAGCGACAGCACAGATACGCAGTATTTT.